This TCR beta chain emerged from a study of CDR3 diversity in severe acne. TCRdb reprocessed the PCR reads with MiXCR, giving one entry per CDR3 protein. The sample carries over 100,000 distinct CDR3 sequences, approximately 47% recorded once. This clonotype was recorded a few times. This CDR3 region has 18 residues. Trimming took 4 bases from V and 3 from J, leaving 22 bases between them. The germline V gene encodes CDR1 MGHRA and CDR2 YSYEKL. Sequenced input: blood. This TCR came from a male donor with acne. The rearrangement joins TRBV4-1 to TRBJ1-5; weak D call: TRBD1 (6 bases). CDR3 sequence reads: CASSLVQGGNGDNQPQHF. CDR3 nucleotide sequence: TGCGCCAGCAGCCTTGTACAGGGAGGTAATGGGGACAATCAGCCCCAGCATTTT.